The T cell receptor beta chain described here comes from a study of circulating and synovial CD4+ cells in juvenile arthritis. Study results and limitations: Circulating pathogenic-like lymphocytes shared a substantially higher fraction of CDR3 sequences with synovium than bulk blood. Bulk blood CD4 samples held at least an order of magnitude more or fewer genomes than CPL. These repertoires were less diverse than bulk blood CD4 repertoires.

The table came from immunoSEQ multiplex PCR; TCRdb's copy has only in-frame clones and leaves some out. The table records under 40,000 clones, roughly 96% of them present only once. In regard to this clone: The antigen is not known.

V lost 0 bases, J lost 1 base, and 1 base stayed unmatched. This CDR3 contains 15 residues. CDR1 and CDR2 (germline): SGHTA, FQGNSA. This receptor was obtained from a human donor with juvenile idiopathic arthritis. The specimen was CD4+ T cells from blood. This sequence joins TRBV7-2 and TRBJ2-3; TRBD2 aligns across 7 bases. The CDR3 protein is CASSLAAGGTDTQYF. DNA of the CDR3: TGTGCCAGCAGCTTAGCGGCGGGGGGCACAGATACGCAGTATTTT.